The 8 T cell receptor beta chains given below trace back to one sample, sequenced in a study of blood T cell repertoires in COVID-19 (dated by TCRdb to about 2020). Library creation used the immunoSEQ multiplex PCR assay. Not all clones reach the TCRdb copy of this immuneACCESS table, which keeps in-frame sequences only. Checked studies attribute under half of the gap to unresolved V genes and leave the rest unexplained. In this sample the table shows some 170,000 clones, over 65% of which occur a single time. The leading ten clones occupy less than 9.5% of the sample. The sequenced sample consisted of peripheral blood. The receptors here all came from a man in his fifties or sixties with acute or convalescent COVID-19.

The rearrangement links TRBV28 to TRBJ2-7, with D perhaps matching TRBD1 (5 bases). V lost 7 bases, J lost 5 bases, and 24 bases lay in between. The CDR3 spans 16 residues. Germline V CDR1 and CDR2: MDHEN, SYDVKM. CDR3 nucleotide sequence: TGTGCCAGCAAGGCCTCACTGCGGCAGGGTAAGAACGAGCAGTACTTC. Translating it yields CASKASLRQGKNEQYF.

The gene calls are TRBV27 and TRBJ1-2, with 7 bases fitting TRBD1. Germline CDR1 MNHEY, CDR2 SMNVEV (reference sequence). With 9 bases clipped from V and 2 bases from J, the junction kept 3 bases outside the gene matches. CDR3 length equals 12 residues. The CDR3 is CASRTGNYGYTF. The CDR3 DNA is TGTGCCAGTCGGACAGGAAACTATGGCTACACCTTC.

The chain is built from TRBV4-1 and TRBJ2-5, with TRBD2 identical over 9 bases. CDR1 is MGHRA and CDR2 is YSYEKL in the germline V gene. CDR3 length equals 11 residues. Germline trimming cut 8 bases from V and 5 bases from J; bases unmatched to any gene: 0. CDR3: CASGLAETQYF. The CDR3 coding sequence is TGCGCCAGCGGACTAGCGGAGACCCAGTACTTC.

The chain carries TRBV11-3 and TRBJ2-1; 9 bases map to TRBD1. The CDR3 contains 15 residues. V was pared by 3 bases and J by 7 bases, with 7 bases of the junction left unmatched. The germline gives CDR1 SGHNT, CDR2 YENEEA. Written as DNA, the CDR3 is TGTGCCAGCAGCTTGCAACCCGGGACAGGGAATGAGCAGTTCTTC. Translating it yields CASSLQPGTGNEQFF.

This chain uses TRBV5-4 with TRBJ1-5, with TRBD1 as a possible D gene (5 bases). The CDR3 totals 12 residues. Deletions cut 3 bases from V and 6 bases from J, with 7 bases between. Germline loops: CDR1 SGHNT, CDR2 YYREEE (reference sequence). The CDR3 DNA sequence: TGTGCCAGCAGCTATCAGGGTCAGCCCCAGCATTTT. Protein product: CASSYQGQPQHF.

V gene TRBV7-8 combines with J gene TRBJ1-2; a possible D gene is TRBD1 (6 bases). Between the trimmed V and J ends, which lost 0 bases and 2 bases, there was a span of 13 bases. This CDR3 contains 16 residues. CDR1 is SGHVS, CDR2 FQNEAQ, per germline. CDR3 sequence (DNA): TGTGCCAGCAGCTTAGCTGGGACACCGGCGAACTATGGCTACACCTTC. It is translated as CASSLAGTPANYGYTF.

The chain is built from TRBV9 and TRBJ1-6; maybe TRBD1 (6 bases). Germline V gene lookup returns CDR1 SGDLS and CDR2 YYNGEE. V gave up 0 bases and J gave up 7 bases, with 20 bases separating them. The CDR3 has 18 amino acids. The CDR3 loop reads CASSVGSTGPWGNSPLHF. Written as DNA, the CDR3 is TGTGCCAGCAGCGTAGGGTCTACAGGGCCATGGGGGAATTCACCCCTCCACTTT.

This chain connects TRBV3-1 (or the pseudogene TRBV3-2) to TRBJ2-1; TRBD2 agrees at 9 bases. The CDR3 contains 19 residues. After removal of 0 bases from V and 2 bases from J, the junction contained 11 bases not matched to a gene. Germline assignment: CDR1 LGHDT and CDR2 YNNKEL (reference sequence). CDR3: CASSQDLISGGPAYNEQFF. The CDR3 DNA reads as TGTGCCAGCAGCCAAGATCTGATTAGCGGGGGACCAGCCTACAATGAGCAGTTCTTC.